This TCR beta chain was recorded in a study of blood T cell repertoires in COVID-19 (dated by TCRdb to 2020 to 2021). At the level of the whole study: Samples covering the acute and convalescent phases of COVID-19 were provided by collaborators in the United States, Italy and Spain. The material from the prospective study consisted of cDNA or gDNA derived from T cells, B-cell-depleted T cells, or PBMCs. Subjects who had been exposed to COVID-19, were actively infected with it, or had recovered from it provided the deeply sampled blood TCRbeta repertoires that made up the dataset. The repertoires were released in a freely available public database meant as a resource for research on the immune response to SARS-CoV-2. The samples were drawn from the first 160 participants of the ongoing ImmuneRACE study and from roughly 1,300 subjects provided by 6 global collaborators. Nearly every sample came with metadata listing a de-identified subject ID, COVID-19 status, age in years and sex. Where available, HLA class I and class II types were taken from metadata supplied by the sample provider and were not determined by assay-based typing. What the work shows at the level of the full study, not this receptor alone: The amount of clinical and demographic metadata varied by source and participant and was provided uncurated.

V is shortened by 6 bases, J by 2 bases, and the region joining them spans 14 bases. CDR1 and CDR2 are read off the germline V gene as MDHEN and SYDVKM. Including the terminal cysteine and phenylalanine, the CDR3 comprises 14 residues. Here the CDR3 DNA is all that survives: 42 bases in frame from base 1. Notes on this clone: Its antigen is unknown. No much larger clonotype is one base removed from it; base qualities were not supplied.

TCRbeta CDR3 regions were amplified from genomic DNA by means of the immunoSEQ Assay, a bias-controlled multiplex PCR. Per the source publication's procedure: Nucleated cell counts per sample were estimated from amplification of reference gene primers within the assay. To quantify the absolute abundance of each unique TCRbeta CDR3 rearrangement, sequence reads were collapsed and filtered. For each sample, productive Simpson clonality was calculated by taking the square root of Simpson's diversity index across productive rearrangements. The table was pulled from immuneACCESS by TCRdb, which kept in-frame rearrangements only. Such tables lose some clones; where checked, under half of the loss comes from unresolved V genes, and the rest has no known cause. That table is the source of V, J and clone size, and D and trimming were worked out from the DNA. Present in this sample are about 140,000 clones, approximately 78% of which were seen just once. The ten top clones hold approximately 4.1% of the sample.

Each collaborating institution followed its own protocols to collect whole blood in K2EDTA tubes. For TCRbeta analysis, collaborators shipped samples as frozen whole blood, isolated PBMCs, or DNA extracted from either of those sample types. The TCR comes from an elderly woman with acute or convalescent COVID-19. What was sequenced was peripheral blood. Recombination linked TRBV28 to TRBJ2-7; the D gene is possibly TRBD2, with 6 bases matching. The base sequence is TGTGCCAGCAGCCTGACGGGGGACCCCTACGAGCAGTACTTC. This translates into CASSLTGDPYEQYF.